Detailed here is one TCR beta chain. Antigen: not known. The data were obtained in a study of cytomegalovirus exposure and HLA in healthy donors. At the level of the study: Ancestry clustering placed roughly four fifths of roughly 410 genotyped donors in the Caucasian-associated cluster.

The length of the CDR3 is 13 residues. From germline, CDR1 is SQVTM and CDR2 ANQGSEA. The ends lost 6 bases at V and 6 bases at J; junction bases unmatched: 4. Overall study findings and caveats: The only immune exposure information that was available was CMV serostatus. By a later analysis, the bulk of CMV-associated TCR beta chains appeared HLA-restricted.

PCR employed 60 Vbeta and 13 Jbeta primers. The method was immunoSEQ multiplex PCR; TCRdb's version includes in-frame clones alone and lacks a portion of them. The table lists about 88,000 clones, 55% to 75% of them singletons. The sequence derives from a woman aged 18 to 35 in good health and CMV-seropositive. Sequenced material: PBMCs. The chain recombines TRBV29-1 with TRBJ2-7, with 14 bases matching TRBD2. CDR3 amino acids: CSVGGLAGGEQYF. The CDR3 nucleotides are TGCAGCGTGGGAGGACTAGCGGGAGGCGAGCAGTACTTC.